This T cell receptor beta chain was retrieved from a study of T cell responses to AZD1222 COVID-19 vaccine. Study outcomes and limitations: Most donors were white British and more were female, and clonal diversity was possibly underestimated. With dominance at 160-218 and 743-854, vaccine-associated CD4 TCRs spanned spike.

As regards this clone: Its antigen is not known. The junction and the germline gene differ at one end; a read error may be behind it.

Repertoires were generated with immunoSEQ multiplex PCR, while TCRdb's copy carries only in-frame clones and drops some. The profile shows around 150,000 clones, 80% to 90% of them singletons. CDR1 is LNHDA, CDR2 SQIVND, per germline (reference sequence). There are 14 residues in the CDR3. The TCR sequence derives from an adult in good health. The chain employs TRBV19 and TRBJ1-2; 7 bases are a match to TRBD1. The sample here was peripheral blood, taken on day 0 of AZD1222 vaccination. This CDR3 is CASSILGTVYDYTF. In nucleotides, the CDR3 is TGTGCCAGTAGTATCCTCGGGACAGTATATGACTACACCTTC.